The 8 T cell receptor beta chains below come from one sample, sequenced in a study of beta chain features in type 1 diabetes. Sequencing targeted expressed TCRB transcripts, as all isolated RNA had been reverse transcribed. The protocol was immunoSEQ multiplex PCR, while the TCRdb copy is restricted to in-frame clones and leaves out a portion. This table holds 350,000 to 450,000 clones, approximately 15% found once. Sequencing was done on a sample of naive CD4+ T cells from blood. The receptors here all came from a young man in good health.

The chain links TRBV7-2 to TRBJ2-7; tentatively, D is TRBD1 (5 bases). The V end was cut by 6 bases, the J end by 3 bases, with 9 bases between. Germline values: CDR1 SGHTA, CDR2 FQGNSA. The CDR3 runs 12 residues. CDR3 DNA: TGTGCCAGCAGAGTAAGGGGCTACGAGCAGTACTTC. Its protein is CASRVRGYEQYF.

The sample holds a few counts of this clone. The chain couples TRBV6-1 to TRBJ2-3, with TRBD2 matching over 10 bases. With V trimmed by 4 bases and J by 6 bases, 10 bases remained unmatched. The CDR3 contains 16 residues. CDR1 and CDR2 (germline): MNHNS, SASEGT. The CDR3 DNA follows: TGTGCCAGCAGTGCCGGGACTAGCGCTGCAGGGGATACGCAGTATTTT. Encoded protein: CASSAGTSAAGDTQYF.

Many counts were recorded for this clone. The chain has TRBV29-1 and TRBJ1-2; maybe TRBD1 (6 bases). This CDR3 contains 12 residues. Trimming removed 5 bases from V and 3 bases from J, with 10 bases in between. Germline V lookup: CDR1 SQVTM, CDR2 ANQGSEA. The DNA of the CDR3 is TGCAGCGTTCGGGGGCCTGACTATGGCTACACCTTC. Protein sequence: CSVRGPDYGYTF.

This clone was picked up a small number of times. The chain uses TRBV2 and TRBJ2-5, with 10 bases identical to TRBD2. There are 17 residues in the CDR3. The germline V gene has CDR1 SNHLY and CDR2 FYNNEI. With 4 bases clipped from V and 2 bases from J, the junction kept 10 bases outside the gene matches. The CDR3 nucleotides read TGTGCCAGCAGTGGAGGTAGCGGGGGGTTATCTCAAGAGACCCAGTACTTC. It encodes CASSGGSGGLSQETQYF. Full variable domain (rest looked up from reference TRBV2 and TRBJ2-5): EPEVTQTPSHQVTQMGQEVILRCVPISNHLYFYWYRQILGQKVEFLVSFYNNEISEKSEIFDDQFSVERPDGSNFTLKIRSTKLEDSAMYFCASSGGSGGLSQETQYFGPGTRLLVL.

This clone was detected only a few times. The CDR3 spells CASSQDWAGAKNIQYF. The CDR3 DNA sequence: TGCGCCAGCAGCCAAGATTGGGCAGGGGCCAAAAACATTCAGTACTTC. This chain links TRBV4-1 with TRBJ2-4; maybe TRBD1 (5 bases). CDR1 and CDR2 from the germline V gene are MGHRA and YSYEKL. The CDR3 runs to 16 residues. The V end was cut by 0 bases, the J end by 1 base, with 10 bases between.

This sequence joins TRBV7-2 and TRBJ2-5; the D gene is possibly TRBD1 (6 bases). The CDR3 is 13 amino acids. Germline V gene sequence: CDR1 SGHTA, CDR2 FQGNSA. The V end was cut by 6 bases, the J end by 5 bases, with 13 bases between. CDR3 sequence reads: CASRKGHSETQYF. CDR3 sequence (DNA): TGTGCCAGCAGAAAGGGACACTCGGAGACCCAGTACTTC.

This clone was observed a handful of times. The chain links TRBV11-1 to TRBJ2-1; TRBD2 matches 9 bases. V was clipped by 5 bases and J by 5 bases; unmatched bases: 7. Germline V lookup: CDR1 SGHAT, CDR2 FQDESV (reference sequence). The CDR3 contains 15 residues. The CDR3 coding sequence is TGTGCCAGCAGCCAAACTAGCGGGCTTAACAATGAGCAGTTCTTC. Its translation: CASSQTSGLNNEQFF.

This chain links TRBV7-9 with TRBJ1-2; D possibly corresponds to TRBD1 (5 bases). The germline CDR1 and CDR2 sequences are SEHNR and FQNEAQ (reference sequence). V gave up 10 bases and J gave up 4 bases, with 16 bases separating them. The CDR3 spans 13 residues. CDR3 bases: TGTGCCACCCCCGGTGGGGGACCCTATGGCTACACCTTC. This encodes CATPGGGPYGYTF.